These 25 T cell receptor beta chains were sequenced from one sample in a study of early T cells in non-severe SARS-CoV-2 infection. TCRdb independently ran MiXCR on the 5' RACE reads; one entry per CDR3 protein. The sample carries around 44,000 distinct CDR3 sequences, 7.7% recorded once. Sequenced material: whole blood. The receptors originated from an adult who was a healthcare worker with PCR-confirmed SARS-CoV-2 infection or an uninfected control (not recorded which).

This chain links TRBV6-2 or TRBV6-3 with TRBJ2-1, with a weak D call TRBD1 (5 bases). Between the trimmed V and J ends, which lost 6 bases and 2 bases, there was a span of 8 bases. CDR1 is MNHEY and CDR2 is SVGEGT in the germline V gene. The CDR3 is 13 amino acids. The CDR3 spells CASSYRPYNEQFF. CDR3 DNA sequence: TGTGCCAGCAGCTACAGGCCCTACAATGAGCAGTTCTTC.

This clonotype occurred many times. The CDR3 DNA sequence: TGTGCCAGCAGTTACGGTGGACAGGTTAACTATGGCTACACCTTC. This translates into CASSYGGQVNYGYTF. J is TRBJ1-2 and V is TRBV6-5; 7 bases line up with TRBD1. The germline V gene encodes CDR1 MNHEY and CDR2 SVGAGI. The CDR3 spans 15 residues. V lost 2 bases and J lost 1; bases outside the gene matches: 4.

V usage is TRBV11-2 and J usage is TRBJ1-2, with TRBD1 identical over 11 bases. With 3 bases clipped from V and 4 bases from J, the junction kept 4 bases outside the gene matches. This CDR3 region has 15 residues. The germline CDR1 and CDR2 sequences are SGHAT and FQNNGV. The CDR3 region has the DNA TGTGCCAGCAGCTTCGGACAGGGGGCAATCTATGGCTACACCTTC. Its protein is CASSFGQGAIYGYTF.

The V call is TRBV9, the J call TRBJ2-6; D may be TRBD1 (5 bases). The V and J ends lost 0 bases and 0 bases respectively, with 10 bases between them. The CDR3 loop spans 17 amino acids. CDR1 SGDLS and CDR2 YYNGEE come from the germline V gene. The CDR3 is CASSVAPQVSGANVLTF. Written as DNA, the CDR3 is TGTGCCAGCAGCGTAGCACCACAGGTCTCTGGGGCCAACGTCCTGACTTTC.

This clonotype was picked up a small number of times. The rearrangement links TRBV25-1 to TRBJ2-1; perhaps TRBD2 as D (6 bases). This CDR3 spans 14 amino acids. V lost 2 bases and J 7 bases, leaving 12 bases between the germline ends. From germline, CDR1 is MGHDK and CDR2 SYGVNS. CDR3 amino acids: CASSERGKSNEQFF. CDR3 nucleotide sequence: TGTGCCAGCAGTGAACGGGGGAAGTCGAATGAGCAGTTCTTC. Full variable domain (missing parts from reference TRBV25-1 and TRBJ2-1): EADIYQTPRYLVIGTGKKITLECSQTMGHDKMYWYQQDPGMELHLIHYSYGVNSTEKGDLSSESTVSRIRTEHFPLTLESARPSHTSQYLCASSERGKSNEQFFGPGTRLTVL.

This clonotype was picked up one time. A much larger clone lies one base from this, so it may be a read error. This chain connects TRBV12-3 or TRBV12-4 to TRBJ2-3; perhaps TRBD1 as D (5 bases). The CDR3 has 13 amino acids. CDR3 nucleotides: TGTGCCAGCAGTTACCAGGGTATAGATACGCTGTATTTT. Protein sequence: CASSYQGIDTLYF.

This clonotype was detected many times. This chain uses TRBV7-9 with TRBJ1-6, with 9 bases identical to TRBD1. V dropped 5 bases and J dropped 8; count of bases not matched to a gene: 7. The CDR3 is 15 residues long. Per germline, CDR1 SEHNR and CDR2 FQNEAQ (reference sequence). This chain's CDR3 is CASSLTDRGDSPLHF. The CDR3, as DNA: TGTGCCAGCAGCCTAACGGACAGGGGAGATTCACCCCTCCACTTT.

The chain employs TRBV7-2 and TRBJ1-2; no reliable D call. Germline V CDR1 and CDR2: SGHTA, FQGNSA. CDR3 length: 13 residues. V dropped 3 bases and J dropped 5 bases, with 10 bases sitting between them. The CDR3 DNA follows: TGTGCCAGCAGCTTGGGAGTCTCATATGGCTACACCTTC. It codes for CASSLGVSYGYTF.

The V call is TRBV12-3 or TRBV12-4, the J call TRBJ2-7, with D perhaps assigned TRBD1 or TRBD2 (6 bases each). Trimming left V 1 base short and J 3 bases short, with 13 bases between. The CDR3 has 15 residues. The CDR3 here is CASSLGLGGGYEQYF. In DNA form, the CDR3 reads TGTGCCAGCAGTTTAGGTTTGGGGGGCGGCTACGAGCAGTACTTC.

The rearrangement links TRBV25-1 to TRBJ1-2; 7 bases are a match to TRBD1. The CDR3 spans 13 residues. The trim removed 4 bases at V and 4 bases at J, leaving 3 bases unmatched. Germline V gene data show CDR1 as MGHDK and CDR2 as SYGVNS. The CDR3: CASSAGQIYGYTF. Written as DNA, the CDR3 is TGTGCCAGCAGTGCGGGACAGATCTATGGCTACACCTTC.

A word on this clonotype: One end of the junction fails to match germline, which may point to a read error. This chain joins TRBV12-3 or TRBV12-4 and TRBJ2-5; D is unclear. This CDR3 is built from 15 residues. DNA for the CDR3: TGTGTCAGCAGTCCCCCTAACGCCAGGTTGGAGACCCAGTACTTC. As protein: CVSSPPNARLETQYF.

This clonotype was seen ten or more times. This rearrangement joins TRBV30 to TRBJ1-5, with 8 bases aligning to TRBD1. Germline values: CDR1 GTSNPN, CDR2 SVGIG (reference sequence). This CDR3 is 15 amino acids long. V was pared by 4 bases and J by 3 bases, with 8 bases of the junction left unmatched. The CDR3 DNA reads as TGTGCCTGGAAAGGGGCAGGGGGCGTCAATCAGCCCCAGCATTTT. Translating gives CAWKGAGGVNQPQHF. Looking up the rest from reference TRBV30 and TRBJ1-5 gives the full variable domain: SQTIHQWPATLVQPVGSPLSLECTVEGTSNPNLYWYRQAAGRGLQLLFYSVGIGQISSEVPQNLSASRPQDRQFILSSKKLLLSDSGFYLCAWKGAGGVNQPQHFGDGTRLSIL.

This clonotype was seen at least ten times. This chain joins TRBV10-3 and TRBJ2-7; TRBD1 or TRBD2 may be the D gene (5 bases each). The CDR3 runs 13 residues. The V gene lost 6 bases and the J gene lost 0 bases, with 9 bases spanning the gap. Germline CDR1 is ENHRY and CDR2 is SYGVKD. The CDR3 region is CAISRGNSYEQYF. In nucleotides, the CDR3 is TGTGCCATCAGCCGGGGCAACTCCTACGAGCAGTACTTC.

This clonotype was recorded many times. The rearrangement uses TRBV24-1 and TRBJ2-3; 12 nucleotides agree with TRBD2. Germline V CDR1 and CDR2: KGHDR, SFDVKD. The CDR3 is 13 residues long. Trimming cost V 12 bases and J 2 bases; bases outside gene matches: 2. The chain's CDR3 is CASSGGATDTQYF. The CDR3 bases are TGTGCCTCTAGCGGGGGGGCCACAGATACGCAGTATTTT.

There are a few counts of this clonotype. The rearrangement uses TRBV5-1 and TRBJ2-5; D is ambiguous. Germline loops: CDR1 SGHRS, CDR2 YFSETQ. The germline V and J ends were trimmed by 5 bases and 1 base, with 15 bases remaining between them. CDR3 length: 15 residues. In DNA form, the CDR3 reads TGCGCCAGCAGTCAACTACTGGAAAGCCAAGAGACCCAGTACTTC. Translation: CASSQLLESQETQYF.

The sample holds many counts of this clonotype. V and J are TRBV28 and TRBJ2-3, with no clear D. The V and J ends lost 5 bases and 7 bases respectively, with 13 bases between them. The germline CDR1 and CDR2 sequences are MDHEN and SYDVKM. This CDR3 comprises 13 residues. CDR3: CASSPPTRNTQYF. The CDR3 nucleotides read TGTGCCAGCAGTCCACCCACAAGAAATACGCAGTATTTT.

V gene TRBV29-1 combines with J gene TRBJ2-1; possible D gene TRBD2, 6 bases. Germline lookup yields CDR1 SQVTM and CDR2 ANQGSEA. The CDR3 contains 12 residues. CDR3: CSGWGGYNEQFF. CDR3 sequence (DNA): TGCAGTGGCTGGGGAGGCTACAATGAGCAGTTCTTC.

This clonotype has only a few counts. This sequence joins TRBV9 and TRBJ2-6, with TRBD1 as a possible D gene (5 bases). The CDR3 covers 16 residues. CDR1 SGDLS and CDR2 YYNGEE come from the germline V gene. V lost 4 bases and J lost 0, with 11 bases in between. CDR3 loop: CASSKDRSSGANVLTF. CDR3 sequence (DNA): TGTGCCAGCAGCAAAGACAGAAGCTCTGGGGCCAACGTCCTGACTTTC.

The V call is TRBV7-2, the J call TRBJ2-1, with D tentatively TRBD1 (6 bases). The CDR3 length is 15 residues. Germline CDR1 reads SGHTA; CDR2 reads FQGNSA. V was cut by 4 bases and J by 0 bases, with 10 bases left in between. The CDR3 spells CASSSDRSSYNEQFF. For the CDR3, the DNA is TGTGCCAGCAGCTCGGACAGAAGCTCCTACAATGAGCAGTTCTTC.

This clonotype was detected ten times or more. The J gene is TRBJ2-3, the V gene TRBV5-5, with no clear D. The CDR3 extends over 14 amino acids. The germline gives CDR1 SGHKS, CDR2 YYEKEE (reference sequence). V was pared by 1 base and J by 5 bases, with 11 bases between. CDR3 region: CASSLNANEDTQYF. CDR3 sequence (DNA): TGTGCCAGCAGCTTGAACGCAAACGAAGATACGCAGTATTTT.

The gene calls are TRBV29-1 and TRBJ2-7; D perhaps matches TRBD1 (5 bases). This CDR3 has 12 residues. The V end lost 4 bases, the J end lost 5 bases, and 12 bases lay between the germline ends. Germline V gene lookup returns CDR1 SQVTM and CDR2 ANQGSEA. CDR3 in amino acids: CSVGQGRDEQYF. The CDR3, as DNA: TGCAGCGTTGGCCAGGGTCGAGACGAGCAGTACTTC.

This clonotype was found a few times. The chain employs TRBV4-1 and TRBJ2-6, with 8 positions matching TRBD1. The CDR3 is made up of 18 amino acids. The V gene end was trimmed by 0 bases and the J gene end by 3 bases; junction bases not matched to a gene: 7. Per the germline V gene, CDR1 is MGHRA and CDR2 is YSYEKL. The CDR3 sequence: CASSQERQGAYGANVLTF. CDR3 DNA: TGCGCCAGCAGCCAAGAGAGGCAGGGGGCCTATGGGGCCAACGTCCTGACTTTC.

This clonotype has only a few counts. Given the absence of the conserved phenylalanine or tryptophan at the CDR3 end, a read error is likely. This sequence joins TRBV20-1 and TRBJ2-3; possible D gene TRBD2, 6 bases. The CDR3 consists of 15 residues. CDR1 is DFQATT and CDR2 is SNEGSKA in the germline V gene (reference sequence). Trimming stripped 2 bases from V and 0 bases from J, with 12 bases between. CDR3 nucleotide sequence: TGCAGTGCTAGAATCGGGACTCCTAGCACAGATACGCAGTATTCT. It codes for CSARIGTPSTDTQYS.

This clonotype was picked up a small number of times. V gene TRBV3-1 combines with J gene TRBJ2-1; 9 nucleotides line up with TRBD2. With V trimmed by 4 bases and J by 2 bases, 6 bases remained unmatched. This CDR3 has 16 residues. The germline V gene encodes CDR1 LGHDT and CDR2 YNNKEL (reference sequence). CDR3 bases: TGTGCCAGCAGCCCCTTAGCGGGGGAAGCCTACAATGAGCAGTTCTTC. As protein: CASSPLAGEAYNEQFF.

The sample holds a few counts of this clonotype. The V gene is TRBV29-1, the J gene TRBJ2-3; D is perhaps TRBD2 (5 bases). The V end was cut by 5 bases, the J end by 1 base, with 13 bases between. The germline V gene has CDR1 SQVTM and CDR2 ANQGSEA. This CDR3 has 14 amino acids. The CDR3 DNA sequence: TGCAGCGTTAGGACTTCGCTTGGCACAGATACGCAGTATTTT. Its protein product is CSVRTSLGTDTQYF.